This T cell receptor (beta chain) was retrieved from a study of T cell repertoires in cytomegalovirus infection. The overall study: Indications of both CMV infection and matching HLA type were provided by public TCR beta signatures. General observations from the study: In two of eight donors, the top clonotype was HLA-C-restricted CMV-specific. Of the TCR beta families, the public ones yielded a cumulative frequency that identified carriers of CMV plus the relevant HLA.

This clonotype was detected ten times or more. Its antigen remains unknown. V was clipped by 3 bases and J by 5 bases, with 7 bases between them. The CDR3 contains 12 residues. One entry per CDR3 protein results from TCRdb running MiXCR on the reads. This sample yields about 450,000 distinct CDR3 sequences, of which roughly 31% are seen a single time; roughly 13% belongs to the top ten. The material sequenced was PBMCs. V usage is TRBV12-3 or TRBV12-4 and J usage is TRBJ1-2; D perhaps matches TRBD1 (5 bases). This clonotype was sampled from a human donor in good health (CMV status not recorded). Some clones in this sample may be carry-over from other donors' samples. CDR3 coding DNA: TGTGCCAGCAGTTTCGAGGGGTATGGCTACACCTTC. Its protein product is CASSFEGYGYTF.